This TCR beta chain emerged from a study of blood T cell repertoires in COVID-19. Clones were sequenced by immunoSEQ multiplex PCR, and TCRdb holds only the in-frame ones, with some missing. The data hold around 160,000 clones, with 80% observed a single time. Participant-given clinical history determined each cohort assignment. The study counted Cohort 3 donors as recovered given two negative PCRs, clearance, or symptom resolution. This CDR3 contains 15 residues. V was clipped by 7 bases and J by 7 bases, with 20 bases between them. Germline CDR1 LNHDA, CDR2 SQIVND (reference sequence). The sequencing input was PBMCs or T cells enriched from blood (not recorded which). The TCR was taken from a woman aged 60-70 years who had recovered from COVID-19. The chain couples TRBV19 to TRBJ1-5, with D possibly matching TRBD1 (6 bases). CDR3 sequence (DNA): TGTGCCAGTAACCTCGGTCGGGGGGGCGGACAGCCCCAGCATTTT. It is translated as CASNLGRGGGQPQHF.